The TCR beta chain under discussion was sequenced for a study of shared clonotypes between healthy human individuals (dated by TCRdb to about 2020). With regard to the full study: The cohort comprised a couple of women and three men aged 18 to 49 years. For each donor, CD4 naive and CD4 memory were each given three plates, CD8 naive was given two plates, and CD8 memory was given one plate. The study deeply sequenced blood TCR repertoires of about five healthy adults to estimate repertoire size and the extent of clonotype sharing between individuals. To increase sequencing depth and limit assay-specific biases, different laboratories used diverse techniques to prepare libraries and sequence TCR repertoires. Leukapheresis yielded between about 0.94 and 9 billion PBMCs per donor.

Worth noting for this clone: What antigen it recognizes has not been identified. Base qualities were left out, and no much larger clone turns up one base away.

What the authors observed across the whole study: Higher generation probabilities were observed for clonotypes shared by all four sorted-subset donors than for non-shared clonotypes. Incomplete sequencing was indicated by rarefaction of sorted-subset datasets, despite the large sequencing depth. Estimated clonotype richness was generally larger for naive than for memory subsets. Sampling was restricted to blood, and TCR repertoires in tissue are likely to differ from TCR repertoires in blood. The small number of donors limited the genetic and exposure-history diversity represented. Sharing across a handful of donors was observed for about 5% of naive CD4, over 3% of naive CD8, 2% to 2.5% of memory CD4, and 0.4% of memory CD8 clonotypes. Pairwise subsampling led to the expectation that sequencing depth would affect the degree of clonotype sharing among donors.

Using the deep immunoSEQ assay, multiplex PCR amplified TCR CDR3 regions from genomic DNA. Genomic DNA extracted from each cell subset was distributed evenly over all wells of several immunoSEQ 96-well plates, and each plate served as one replicate. For sorted subsets, around 0.2 ug of genomic DNA, equivalent to some 30,000 T cell genomes, went into each replicate PCR. The purified libraries were quantified using a Qubit 3.0 fluorometer, sized with a Bioanalyzer 2100, and then quantified again using the KAPA Library Quantification kit. Every immunoSEQ 96-well plate was sequenced on a dedicated single-read 150-cycle Illumina NextSeq 550 flow cell. The original methods were these. Because only junctional sequences without quality scores were contained in the immunoSEQ output, filtering matching that applied to full-length reads could not be performed. To assign V/J genes and CDR3, sequences were annotated using PyIR, a Python wrapper for IgBLAST v1.9, with IMGT germline references. Reads were filtered out if the reads had weak V/J assignments (E-value above 1e-6), no CDR3, stop codons, out-of-frame junctions, or ambiguous translated residues. V3J clonotypes were defined as sequences sharing the same inferred V gene, J gene, and CDR3 amino acid sequence. Percentage overlap between repertoires was calculated by dividing the number of shared unique clonotypes by the size of the smaller repertoire. RTK rarefaction, the Chao1 estimator, and Recon v2.1 estimates of unobserved clonotypes were used to assess repertoire richness. OLGA was used to compute generation probabilities for all TCRbeta clonotypes that the gDNA method yielded from four donors. TCRdb limited this immuneACCESS table to in-frame rearrangements with V and J called. A share of clones is missing; checked studies link under half to unresolved V genes, and the rest is unexplained. The D gene and trimming were derived from the DNA, and the V and J assignments and clone size from that table. Present in this sample are 1.4 million or so clones, roughly 98.5% of which were seen just once. The ten largest account for 0.36% of the sample.

Donors were healthy HIV-negative adults with no recently reported acute infections or vaccinations. All donors were Caucasian adults living in Nashville, Tennessee, USA. Magnetic negative selection was used to enrich CD4+ T cells, after which naive cells were positively selected on CD45RA and the negative fraction became the memory subset. Blood was obtained by leukapheresis, after which PBMCs were separated by Ficoll-Histopaque density gradient centrifugation and cryopreserved in liquid nitrogen vapor phase. Analytical flow cytometry was used to check the purity and quantity of every magnetically sorted T cell population. Genomic DNA was isolated from each sorted fraction and quantified by UV absorbance on a Nanodrop 2000c. Between the V and J ends, shortened by 7 bases and 5 bases respectively, the junction contains 15 bases. The germline V gene encodes CDR1 LNHDA and CDR2 SQIVND (reference sequence). The CDR3 starts with the cysteine, ends with the phenylalanine, and has 14 residues. Of all the DNA, just the CDR3 is kept, 42 bases in frame from base 1.

The rearranged segments are TRBV19 and TRBJ1-5; a confident D gene designation cannot be given. The specimen sequenced was naive CD4+ T cells sorted from blood. Interpreted using the paper, the cell subset or site label stands for: CD45RA+ positively selected. The origin of this receptor is a man in his thirties or forties in good health. Here the CDR3 is given as CASTTRRAHQPQHF. The base sequence is TGTGCCAGTACCACCAGACGGGCTCATCAGCCCCAGCATTTT.